Following are 15 T cell receptor beta chains from one sample sequenced in a study of blood T cell repertoires in COVID-19. Profiling relied on immunoSEQ multiplex PCR, and the TCRdb table lists in-frame clones only, not all of them. The sample lists under 250,000 clones; about 91% were seen once. The sequencing input was peripheral blood. These receptors came from a woman between 40 and 50 years old with acute or convalescent COVID-19.

This rearrangement joins TRBV7-2 to TRBJ1-2; D is perhaps TRBD1 (5 bases). Trimming removed 2 bases at V and 3 bases at J, with 10 bases between. This CDR3 has 14 amino acids. The V gene's germline CDR1 is SGHTA and CDR2 FQGNSA. The CDR3 sequence: CASSLSRDHYGYTF. As DNA, the CDR3 is TGTGCCAGCAGCTTAAGCAGGGATCACTATGGCTACACCTTC.

The chain's CDR3 is CASRAGDQPQHF. The CDR3 coding sequence is TGTGCCAGCAGGGCAGGGGACCAGCCCCAGCATTTT. This sequence joins TRBV6-5 and TRBJ1-5, with a possible D match to TRBD1 (6 bases). Trimming left V 6 bases short and J 7 bases short, with 10 bases between. The germline CDR1 and CDR2 sequences are MNHEY and SVGAGI. This CDR3 has 12 amino acids.

This clone has just a few counts. The gene calls are TRBV11-3 and TRBJ2-1; TRBD2 agrees at 11 bases. The trim removed 3 bases at V and 4 bases at J, leaving 11 bases unmatched. Per germline, CDR1 SGHNT and CDR2 YENEEA. This CDR3 has 18 residues. The CDR3 spells CASSLVSSGGVYYNEQFF. CDR3 DNA: TGTGCCAGCAGCTTGGTGAGTAGCGGGGGGGTTTATTACAATGAGCAGTTCTTC.

The chain joins TRBV24-1 to TRBJ1-1; tentative D call: TRBD1 (6 bases). The CDR3 is 16 amino acids. The ends were cut back, 2 bases at V and 0 bases at J, with 12 bases in the middle. The V gene's germline CDR1 is KGHDR and CDR2 SFDVKD. The CDR3 DNA follows: TGTGCCACCAGTGATTCAGGGGTACTTATGAACACTGAAGCTTTCTTT. This sequence encodes CATSDSGVLMNTEAFF.

The CDR3 region has the DNA TGTGCCAGCAGCTTAGAGGCGGGTACGCAGTATTTT. The encoded protein is CASSLEAGTQYF. The chain combines TRBV7-2 with TRBJ2-3; possibly TRBD2 for D (5 bases). The CDR3 runs 12 residues. CDR1 is SGHTA and CDR2 is FQGNSA in the germline V gene. V was clipped by 1 base and J by 8 bases, with 7 bases between them.

The gene calls are TRBV19 and TRBJ1-2; no reliable D call. Per the germline V gene, CDR1 is LNHDA and CDR2 is SQIVND (reference sequence). Trimming removed 3 bases from V and 2 bases from J, with 13 bases in between. This CDR3 comprises 15 residues. The CDR3 sequence is CASSILSGGNYGYTF. For the CDR3, the DNA is TGTGCCAGTAGTATTCTATCCGGCGGAAACTATGGCTACACCTTC.

In its sample, this clone was seen once. The rearrangement uses TRBV29-1 and TRBJ2-4; D gene ambiguous. This CDR3 is built from 15 residues. Trimming took off 4 bases at V and 3 bases at J, with 16 bases between the two ends. The germline gives CDR1 SQVTM, CDR2 ANQGSEA. CDR3 DNA: TGCAGCGTTGTGGGCGAACGGTCGGTCAAAAACATTCAGTACTTC. Translated: CSVVGERSVKNIQYF.

The genes are TRBV13 and TRBJ2-7; D is possibly TRBD1 (6 bases). V was trimmed by 5 bases and J by 2 bases, leaving 10 bases between them. This CDR3 spans 13 amino acids. Germline V gene data show CDR1 as PRHDT and CDR2 as FYEKMQ (reference sequence). CDR3: CASSRDIAYEQYV. CDR3 in DNA: TGTGCCAGCAGCCGGGACATCGCCTACGAGCAGTACGTC.

The rearrangement links TRBV15 to TRBJ1-1; D ambiguous. CDR1 and CDR2 (germline): LNHNV, YYDKDF (reference sequence). Trimming took 1 base from V and 2 from J, leaving 8 bases between them. The CDR3 has 14 amino acids. The CDR3 protein is CATSRVAVNTEAFF. CDR3 bases: TGTGCCACCAGCAGAGTGGCGGTTAACACTGAAGCTTTCTTT. Variable domain in full (rest from reference TRBV15 and TRBJ1-1): DAMVIQNPRYQVTQFGKPVTLSCSQTLNHNVMYWYQQKSSQAPKLLFHYYDKDFNNEADTPDNFQSRRPNTSFCFLDIRSPGLGDTAMYLCATSRVAVNTEAFFGQGTRLTVV.

Notes on this clone: This sample also contains other DNA sequences that code for the same CDR3. This chain uses TRBV19 with TRBJ1-2, with D possibly being TRBD1 (6 bases). The length of the CDR3 is 14 residues. The V end was cut by 6 bases, the J end by 8 bases, with 19 bases between. CDR1 and CDR2 from the germline V gene are LNHDA and SQIVND (reference sequence). The CDR3 DNA reads TGTGCCAGTAGCACCTCACAGGGAGCCGGAGGCTACACCTTC. The encoded protein is CASSTSQGAGGYTF.

Note on this clone: Other nucleotide sequences in the sample specify the same CDR3. The V gene is TRBV18, the J gene TRBJ1-1, with D maybe TRBD1 (6 bases). Trimming pared 2 bases from V and 5 bases from J, leaving 15 bases between. Germline loops: CDR1 KGHSH, CDR2 LQKENI. The CDR3 covers 15 residues. The CDR3 loop is CASSPEAGARTEAFF. CDR3 in DNA: TGTGCCAGCTCACCAGAGGCAGGGGCCAGGACTGAAGCTTTCTTT.

J is TRBJ1-1 and V is TRBV24-1, with TRBD1 as a possible D gene (5 bases). V shed 1 base and J shed 0 bases, with 17 bases lying between them. Germline loops: CDR1 KGHDR, CDR2 SFDVKD. The CDR3 has 18 residues. The CDR3 DNA reads TGTGCCACCAGTGATTTTTCCGGGGCAGCTAGCGTGAACACTGAAGCTTTCTTT. This codes for CATSDFSGAASVNTEAFF.

This chain connects TRBV2 to TRBJ2-7, with TRBD1 identical over 8 bases. Trimming cost V 1 base and J 3 bases; bases outside gene matches: 5. Germline V gene sequence: CDR1 SNHLY, CDR2 FYNNEI. The CDR3 runs to 15 residues. The CDR3 reads CASSEEDRGGYEQYV. The CDR3 bases are TGTGCCAGCAGTGAAGAAGACAGGGGAGGCTACGAGCAGTACGTC.

V and J are TRBV5-1 and TRBJ2-1, with TRBD2 identical over 11 bases. J was trimmed by 3 bases and V by 0 bases; bases with no gene match: 2. This CDR3 comprises 16 residues. The germline CDR1 and CDR2 sequences are SGHRS and YFSETQ. CDR3 residues: CASSLAGTSGYNEQFF. As DNA, the CDR3 is TGCGCCAGCAGCTTGGCCGGGACTAGCGGCTACAATGAGCAGTTCTTC.

The chain links TRBV18 to TRBJ1-1; a weak D match, TRBD1 (5 bases). Germline V gene sequence: CDR1 KGHSH, CDR2 LQKENI. This CDR3 spans 17 amino acids. Trimming took 4 bases from V and 5 from J, leaving 23 bases between them. The CDR3 DNA is TGTGCCAGCTCACGGGCCCGGACATCCGTAGTGAGGACTGAAGCTTTCTTT. This encodes CASSRARTSVVRTEAFF.